Sequencing of this T cell receptor beta chain was carried out in a study of blood T cell repertoires in COVID-19. Study context: Acute and convalescent COVID-19 specimens originated in the United States, Italy and Spain. PBMCs, B-cell-depleted T cells, or T cells provided the cDNA or gDNA that made up the material.

This CDR3 region has 15 residues. J gave up 2 bases and V 5 bases, and 5 bases lay outside the gene matches. Germline loops: CDR1 SNHLY, CDR2 FYNNEI. Method: immunoSEQ multiplex PCR; TCRdb's copy keeps in-frame clones and lacks some. The sample lists hundreds of thousands of clones; 86% were seen once. The chain combines TRBV2 with TRBJ2-2; 7 nucleotides line up with TRBD1. The receptor's source is an older woman who had recovered from COVID-19. The sequenced material came from peripheral blood. This CDR3 reads CASSLTGLNTGELFF. The CDR3 DNA sequence: TGTGCCAGCAGTTTGACAGGGCTTAACACCGGGGAGCTGTTTTTT.